This T cell receptor (beta chain) stems from a study of shared clonotypes between healthy human individuals. The study enrolled healthy HIV-negative adults without recent acute infections or vaccinations as donors. Points from the study as a whole: Sequencing depth was expected to affect clonotype sharing among donors.

Remarks on this clone: Antigen specificity is unknown.

Germline assignment: CDR1 MNHNS and CDR2 SASEGT. V lost 7 bases, J lost 1 base, and 8 bases stayed unmatched. This CDR3 comprises 15 residues. Genomic DNA per cell subset filled all wells of several immunoSEQ plates. Authors' data handling: Filtering differed because ImmunoSEQ produced junction-only sequences that carried no quality scores. Assay: immunoSEQ multiplex PCR; the TCRdb copy retains only in-frame clones and omits some. Clone size and V and J calls were adopted from that table, with D and trimming inferred from the DNA. The repertoire consists of roughly 500,000 clones, with over 60% occurring once and the leading ten covering 10% to 15%.

The sequence came from a woman aged 40 to 50 in good health. Some clones in this sample may be carry-over from other donors' samples. Sequenced: PBMCs. The rearrangement uses TRBV6-1 and TRBJ2-7, with 9 bases that match TRBD2. The CDR3 reads CASTFSGSGSYEQYF. The CDR3 nucleotides read TGTGCCAGCACCTTTAGCGGGAGTGGGTCCTACGAGCAGTACTTC.